Detailed here is one T cell receptor (beta chain). This specimen belongs to a study of T cells in Graves' hyperthyroidism and ophthalmopathy. Patients with uncontrolled infections, other autoimmune diseases, pregnancy or lactation were excluded. The PBMCs were taken from 10 ml of fresh peripheral blood. RNA transcripts provided the source from which TCR beta CDR3 regions were amplified. RT-PCR in the first round (using the HTBI primer set) targeted the TCR CDR3. TCRdb passed the multiplex PCR reads through MiXCR, listing each CDR3 protein once. The sample yields about 560,000 distinct CDR3 sequences, over 15% seen once. V lost 1 base and J lost 6; bases outside the gene matches: 18. CDR3 length equals 19 residues. The germline CDR1 and CDR2 sequences are SGHTS and YDEGEE.

The origin of this receptor is a woman aged 18-29 years with Graves' hyperthyroidism. The sequenced sample was blood. The gene calls are TRBV5-8 and TRBJ2-2, with TRBD1 matching 7 bases. CDR3: CASSLRTGSLRGVAGELFF. The CDR3 DNA is TGTGCCAGCAGCTTGAGGACAGGATCGCTCCGGGGTGTTGCCGGGGAGCTGTTTTTT.